A selection of T cell receptor beta chains follows, all from one sample in a study of cytotoxic CD8 clonotypes in ibrutinib-treated CLL. Using immunoSEQ multiplex PCR, the repertoire was profiled, and TCRdb retains in-frame clones only, with some absent. In the table there are roughly 180,000 clones, approximately 84% of which are singletons. The sample was PBMCs, taken after 24 months of ibrutinib treatment. The receptors originated from a human donor with chronic lymphocytic leukemia. The CDR3 runs from the conserved cysteine through the conserved F or W. Each record gives: clone size, D gene, J gene, V gene, CDR3 DNA, CDR3 protein. A D gene is named only where the DNA matches it firmly. Clone size appears in some rows only: once, few, many, or a class for an expanded clone.

- - TRBJ1-6 TRBV5-1 TGCGCCAGCAGCTTGGTCGGTTCACCCCTCCACTTT CASSLVGSPLHF
- - TRBJ1-1 TRBV15 TGTGCCACCAGCAGAGAACTGGGGGTCGGTAACACTGAAGCTTTCTTT CATSRELGVGNTEAFF
once TRBD1 TRBJ1-2 TRBV18 TGTGCCAGCTCATCCGGGACAGAGTATGGCTACACCTTC CASSSGTEYGYTF
once - TRBJ1-2 TRBV11-2 TGTGCCAGCAGCTTGGACTTCAGGGTGAATACCTATGGCTACACCTTC CASSLDFRVNTYGYTF
- TRBD1 TRBJ1-5 TRBV28 TGTGCCGCGTACAGGGGCGGCAATCAGCCCCAGCATTTT CAAYRGGNQPQHF
- TRBD2 TRBJ2-7 TRBV2 TGTGCCAGCAGGACTAGCGGGAGGGTATACGAGCAGTACTTC CASRTSGRVYEQYF
- - TRBJ2-5 TRBV5-1 TGCGCCAGCAGCTTGGATTCAGGGGCCAAGACCCAGTACTTC CASSLDSGAKTQYF
- - TRBJ1-1 TRBV6-1 TGTGCCAGCACCCTGACAGGGAACACTGAAGCTTTCTTT CASTLTGNTEAFF
- - TRBJ1-2 TRBV7-6 TGTGCCAGCAGCTTAGGAAATCGGGGGGGTGGCTATGGCTACACCTTC CASSLGNRGGGYGYTF
- - TRBJ1-2 TRBV18 TGTGCCAGCTCACCACTTGGGGGGGAGAACTATGGCTACACCTTC CASSPLGGENYGYTF
- - TRBJ2-7 TRBV7-2 TGTGCCAGCAGCTTAGAAAATTCTGGGGAGCAGTACTTC CASSLENSGEQYF
- - TRBJ2-7 TRBV18 TGTGCCAGCTCACCGGGGGGTTTCAACGAGCAGTACTTC CASSPGGFNEQYF
- - TRBJ1-1 TRBV28 TGTGCCAGCAGTCGGAGGGGCCCCCTGAACACTGAAGCTTTCTTT CASSRRGPLNTEAFF
- - TRBJ2-7 TRBV6-6 TGTGCCAGCGCCGACAGAGCCTACGAGCAGTACTTC CASADRAYEQYF
- TRBD1 TRBJ1-3 TRBV27 TGTGCCAGCCAAAGGGACAGGAGCTCTGGAAACACCATATATTTT CASQRDRSSGNTIYF
- - TRBJ2-7 TRBV6-5 TGTGCCAGCAGGCGGCGGGGCTACGAGCAGTACTTC CASRRRGYEQYF
- - TRBJ1-3 TRBV30 TGTGCCTGGAGCATCGGGACATCCTCTGGAAACACCATATATTTT CAWSIGTSSGNTIYF
- - TRBJ2-7 TRBV18 TGTGCCAGCTCACCACAGGGACAACCGACGTACGAGCAGTACTTC CASSPQGQPTYEQYF
- TRBD1 TRBJ1-1 TRBV19 TGTGCCAGTAGTTCCCCGGGACAGGGGCTACCCACTGAAGCTTTCTTT CASSSPGQGLPTEAFF
- TRBD1 TRBJ1-2 TRBV12-5 TGTGCTAGTGGTTCCGGGACAGGGGGTGTCTATGGCTACACCTTC CASGSGTGGVYGYTF
- - TRBJ2-7 TRBV9 TGTGCCAGCAGCGTCTTACAGGGCTCCGAGCAGTACTTC CASSVLQGSEQYF
- - TRBJ1-4 TRBV6-5 TGTGCCAGCAGTCTACTCGCAAGGGTCAATGAAAAACTGTTTTTT CASSLLARVNEKLFF
- - TRBJ1-2 TRBV28 TGTGCCAGCAGTTTAGGGCGTGGCTACACCTTC CASSLGRGYTF
- - TRBJ2-1 TRBV6-6 TGTGCCAGCAGTTGGGACCAACTACGGGAGCAGTTCTTC CASSWDQLREQFF
many - TRBJ1-5 TRBV5-5 TGTGCCAGCAGCTTGGTGGGGACCGACAATCAGCCCCAGCATTTT CASSLVGTDNQPQHF
- TRBD2 TRBJ2-1 TRBV30 TGTGCCTGGGGCCAGGGGACTAGATATGAGCAGTTCTTC CAWGQGTRYEQFF
- TRBD1 TRBJ1-1 TRBV30 TGTGCCTGGAGCCGGACAGGGGTCACTGAAGCTTTCTTT CAWSRTGVTEAFF
- - TRBJ1-5 TRBV19 TGTGCCAGTAGTATAGTAGGGGGGGGCAATCAGCCCCAGCATTTT CASSIVGGGNQPQHF
- TRBD2 TRBJ2-1 TRBV6-1 TGTGCCAGCAGTGAAGGGACTAGCGGAAATGAGCAGTTCTTC CASSEGTSGNEQFF
- - TRBJ2-3 TRBV10-3 TGTGCCACGAACCGAGGAGCCCGGAGCCTAGACACAGATACGCAGTATTTT CATNRGARSLDTDTQYF
once - TRBJ1-5 TRBV19 TGTGCCAGTAGTTACTTCCGTGGCGGTTCCAGGCAGCCCCAGCATTTT CASSYFRGGSRQPQHF
- - TRBJ1-1 TRBV7-3 TGTGCCAGCAGCTTCGGCCGGGAGAACACTGAAGCTTTCTTT CASSFGRENTEAFF
- - TRBJ1-1 TRBV18 TGTGCCAGCTCACCTAATCGCTTCGAGGCGGGTGCTTTCTTT CASSPNRFEAGAFF
- - TRBJ2-6 TRBV7-2 TGTGCCAGCAGCTTAGGGCCGGGGAGTGGGGCCAACGTCCTGACTTTC CASSLGPGSGANVLTF
- TRBD1 TRBJ1-5 TRBV2 TGTGCCAGCAGTGATCGGGGACAGGGCCATCAGCCCCAGCATTTT CASSDRGQGHQPQHF
few - TRBJ1-2 TRBV7-3 TGTGCCAGCAGCTTGGGTCAGATTAACTATGGCTACACCTTC CASSLGQINYGYTF
once - TRBJ2-7 TRBV6-4 TGTGCCAGCACCTACGAGGTTCAGGGCCCCTACGAGCAGTACTTC CASTYEVQGPYEQYF